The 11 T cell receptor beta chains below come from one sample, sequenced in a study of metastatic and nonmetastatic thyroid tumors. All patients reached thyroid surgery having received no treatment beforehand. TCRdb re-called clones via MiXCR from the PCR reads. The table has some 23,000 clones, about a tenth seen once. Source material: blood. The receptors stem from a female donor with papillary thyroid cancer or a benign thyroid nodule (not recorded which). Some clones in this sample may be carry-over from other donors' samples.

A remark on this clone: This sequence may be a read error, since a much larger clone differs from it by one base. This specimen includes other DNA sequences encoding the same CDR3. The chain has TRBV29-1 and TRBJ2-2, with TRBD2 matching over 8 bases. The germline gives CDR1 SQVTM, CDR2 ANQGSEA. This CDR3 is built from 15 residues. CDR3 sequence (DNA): TGCAGCGTTCCAGGACTAGCCGCGAACACTGGGGAGCTGTTTTTT. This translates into CSVPGLAANTGELFF.

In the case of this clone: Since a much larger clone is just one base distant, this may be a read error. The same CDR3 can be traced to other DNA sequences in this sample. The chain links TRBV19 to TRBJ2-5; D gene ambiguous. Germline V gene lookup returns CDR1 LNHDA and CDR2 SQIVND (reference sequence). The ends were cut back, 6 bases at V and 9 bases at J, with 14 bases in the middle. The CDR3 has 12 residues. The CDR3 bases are TGTGCCAGTAGCTCATCTCGAGCGCCCCAGTACTTC. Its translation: CASSSSRAPQYF.

The CDR3 spells CASSPRGTTKVETQYF. In DNA, the CDR3 is TGTGCCAGCAGCCCCAGGGGGACCACAAAGGTGGAGACCCAGTACTTC. This chain connects TRBV7-3 to TRBJ2-5; 7 nucleotides line up with TRBD1. V dropped 5 bases and J dropped 5; count of bases not matched to a gene: 14. Germline V gene data show CDR1 as SGHTA and CDR2 as FQGTGA. This CDR3 spans 16 amino acids.

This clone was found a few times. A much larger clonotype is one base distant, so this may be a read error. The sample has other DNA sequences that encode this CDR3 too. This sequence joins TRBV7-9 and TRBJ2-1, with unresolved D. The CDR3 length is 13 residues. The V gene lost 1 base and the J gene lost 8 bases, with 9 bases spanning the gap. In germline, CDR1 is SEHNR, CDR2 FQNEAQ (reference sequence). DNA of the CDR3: TGTGCCAGCAGCTTAGACCGAGTATATGAGCAGTTCTTC. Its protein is CASSLDRVYEQFF.

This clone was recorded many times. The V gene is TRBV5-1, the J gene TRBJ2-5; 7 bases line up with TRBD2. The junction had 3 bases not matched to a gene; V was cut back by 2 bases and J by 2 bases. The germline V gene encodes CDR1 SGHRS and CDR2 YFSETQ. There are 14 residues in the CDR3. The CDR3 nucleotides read TGCGCCAGCAGCTTTGGGGGGGAGCAAGAGACCCAGTACTTC. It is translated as CASSFGGEQETQYF.

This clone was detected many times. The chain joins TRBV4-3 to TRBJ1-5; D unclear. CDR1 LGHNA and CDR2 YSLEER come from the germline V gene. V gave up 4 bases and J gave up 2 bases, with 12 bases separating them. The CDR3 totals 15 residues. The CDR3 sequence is CASSLTVRGNQPQHF. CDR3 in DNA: TGCGCCAGCAGCCTTACGGTGCGTGGCAATCAGCCCCAGCATTTT.

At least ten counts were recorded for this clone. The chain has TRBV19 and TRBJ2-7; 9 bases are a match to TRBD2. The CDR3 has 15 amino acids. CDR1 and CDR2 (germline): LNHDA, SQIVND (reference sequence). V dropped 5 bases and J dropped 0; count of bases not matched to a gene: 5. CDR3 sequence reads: CASSASGDSSYEQYF. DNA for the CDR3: TGTGCCAGTAGTGCTAGCGGGGACTCCTCCTACGAGCAGTACTTC. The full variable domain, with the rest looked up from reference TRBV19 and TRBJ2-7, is DGGITQSPKYLFRKEGQNVTLSCEQNLNHDAMYWYRQDPGQGLRLIYYSQIVNDFQKGDIAEGYSVSREKKESFPLTVTSAQKNPTAFYLCASSASGDSSYEQYFGPGTRLTVT.

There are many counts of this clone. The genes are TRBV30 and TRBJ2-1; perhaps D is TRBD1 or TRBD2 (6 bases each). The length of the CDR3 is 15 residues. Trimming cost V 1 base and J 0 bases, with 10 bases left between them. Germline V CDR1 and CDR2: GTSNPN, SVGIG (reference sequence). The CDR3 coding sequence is TGTGCCTGGAGTGGGGGGGACAACTCCTACAATGAGCAGTTCTTC. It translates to CAWSGGDNSYNEQFF.

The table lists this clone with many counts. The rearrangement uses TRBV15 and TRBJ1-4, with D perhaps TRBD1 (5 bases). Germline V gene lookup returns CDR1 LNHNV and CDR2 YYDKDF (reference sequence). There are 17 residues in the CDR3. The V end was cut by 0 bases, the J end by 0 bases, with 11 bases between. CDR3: CATSRDPAGATNEKLFF. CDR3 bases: TGTGCCACCAGCAGAGATCCGGCGGGGGCAACTAATGAAAAACTGTTTTTT.

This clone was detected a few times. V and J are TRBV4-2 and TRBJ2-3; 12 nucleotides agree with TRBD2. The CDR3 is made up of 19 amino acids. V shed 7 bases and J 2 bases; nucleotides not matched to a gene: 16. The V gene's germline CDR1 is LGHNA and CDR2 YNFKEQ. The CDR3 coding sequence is TGTGCCAGCACCAAAGAAGGTGGGGGACTAGCGGGCTCCACAGATACGCAGTATTTT. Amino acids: CASTKEGGGLAGSTDTQYF.

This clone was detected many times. CDR3 DNA: TGTGCCAGCAACAAGAGGGATGAGCAGTTCTTC. Protein: CASNKRDEQFF. This sequence joins TRBV3-1 and TRBJ2-1; maybe TRBD2 (5 bases). The V gene's germline CDR1 is LGHDT and CDR2 YNNKEL (reference sequence). Between the trimmed V and J ends, which lost 7 bases and 8 bases, there was a span of 9 bases. This CDR3 spans 11 amino acids.